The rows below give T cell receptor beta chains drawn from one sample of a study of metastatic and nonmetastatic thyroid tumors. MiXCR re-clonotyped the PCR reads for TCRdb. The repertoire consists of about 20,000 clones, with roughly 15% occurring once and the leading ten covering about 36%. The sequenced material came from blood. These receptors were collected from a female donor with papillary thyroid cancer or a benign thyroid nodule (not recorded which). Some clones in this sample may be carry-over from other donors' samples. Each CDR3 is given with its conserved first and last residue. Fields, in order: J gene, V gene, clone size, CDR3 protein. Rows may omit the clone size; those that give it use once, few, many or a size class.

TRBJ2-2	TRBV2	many	CASSGTATLLELFF
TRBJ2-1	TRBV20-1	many	CSASRAAGDEQFF
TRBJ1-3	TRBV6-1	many	CASGSPGQRRGTIYF
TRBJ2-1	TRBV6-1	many	CASSEARWNEQFF
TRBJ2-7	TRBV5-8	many	CASSLTRLAGYEQYF
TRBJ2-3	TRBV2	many	CASRGGTNTDTQYF
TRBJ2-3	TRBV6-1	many	CASRERALSTDTQYF
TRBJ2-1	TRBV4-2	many	CASSRGLAGYNEQFF
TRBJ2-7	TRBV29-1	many	CSVATSGNYEQYF
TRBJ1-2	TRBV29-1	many	CSVDVTGTNYGYTF
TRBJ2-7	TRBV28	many	CASSSRYWTSGRVYEQYF
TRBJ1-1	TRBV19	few	CASRMTVNTEAFF
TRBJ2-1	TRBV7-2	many	CASSPPRTSGYNEQFF
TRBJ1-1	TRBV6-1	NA	CASSEFGTEYTEAFF
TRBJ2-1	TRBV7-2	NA	CASSLASGGLSYNEQFF
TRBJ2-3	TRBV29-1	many	CSVEPEVDTQYF
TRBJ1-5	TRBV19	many	CASSMEPGNQPQHF
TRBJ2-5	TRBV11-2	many	CASSTPGGVETQYF
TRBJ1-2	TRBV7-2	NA	CASSLGRGYGYTF
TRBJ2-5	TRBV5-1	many	CASSLGQGGFQETQYF
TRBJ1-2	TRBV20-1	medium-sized	CSAAVGGFYGYTF
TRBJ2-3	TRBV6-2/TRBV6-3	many	CASSYWSGRAGTDTQYF
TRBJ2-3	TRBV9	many	CASSVTGEGTQYF
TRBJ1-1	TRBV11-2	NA	CASSLPPGPNTEAFF
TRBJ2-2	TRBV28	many	CASRSRPGDGTGELFF
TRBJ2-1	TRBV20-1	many	CSAAGTSGIEQFF
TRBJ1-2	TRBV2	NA	CASTGQTTNYGYTF
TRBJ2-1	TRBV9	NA	CASSATSGGHNEQFF
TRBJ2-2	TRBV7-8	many	CASSLGGLAGSGELFF
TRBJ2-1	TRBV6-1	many	CASRRTREQSTNEQFF
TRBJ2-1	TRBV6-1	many	CASTKLAGDYYNEQFF
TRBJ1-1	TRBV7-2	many	CASSLGQGVHTEAFF
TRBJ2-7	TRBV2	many	CASSQGPYEQYF
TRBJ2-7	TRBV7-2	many	CASSAGLRGHEQYF
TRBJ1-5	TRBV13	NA	CASSSRGESNQPQHF
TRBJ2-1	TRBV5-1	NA	CASSSGVGGYNEQFF
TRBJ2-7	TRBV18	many	CASSPGRNSYEQYF
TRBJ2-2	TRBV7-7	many	CASSLRDTGELFF
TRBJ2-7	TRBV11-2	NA	CASSLVGRGLYEQYF
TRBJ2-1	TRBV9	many	CASSVSGTGADEQFF
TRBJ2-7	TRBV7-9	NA	CASSLGAGSEQYF
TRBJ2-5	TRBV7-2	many	CASSLGNQGAETQYF
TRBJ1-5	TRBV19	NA	CASSMAIIQPQHF
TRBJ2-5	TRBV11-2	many	CASSPSVFTSGETQYF
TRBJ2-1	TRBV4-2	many	CASSQSSGSYNEQFF
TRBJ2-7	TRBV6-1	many	CATGQGLYEQYF
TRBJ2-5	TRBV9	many	CASSPPGQGMETQYF
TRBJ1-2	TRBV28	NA	CASSSSRGTITYGYTF
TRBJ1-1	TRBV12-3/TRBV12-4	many	CASTWGGELAEAFF
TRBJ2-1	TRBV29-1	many	CSVVGRDYGNEQFF
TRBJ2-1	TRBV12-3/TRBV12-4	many	CASSFGRQNYNEQFF
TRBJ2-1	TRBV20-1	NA	CSAQTSGRSTYNEQFF
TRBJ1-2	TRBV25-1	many	CASSEYPDRVGGYTF
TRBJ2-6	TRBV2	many	CASSERDNDYRGSGANVLTF
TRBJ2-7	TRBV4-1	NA	CASSRSTGTGPQDEQYF
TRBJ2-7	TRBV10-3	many	CAISDILGVGIGEQYF